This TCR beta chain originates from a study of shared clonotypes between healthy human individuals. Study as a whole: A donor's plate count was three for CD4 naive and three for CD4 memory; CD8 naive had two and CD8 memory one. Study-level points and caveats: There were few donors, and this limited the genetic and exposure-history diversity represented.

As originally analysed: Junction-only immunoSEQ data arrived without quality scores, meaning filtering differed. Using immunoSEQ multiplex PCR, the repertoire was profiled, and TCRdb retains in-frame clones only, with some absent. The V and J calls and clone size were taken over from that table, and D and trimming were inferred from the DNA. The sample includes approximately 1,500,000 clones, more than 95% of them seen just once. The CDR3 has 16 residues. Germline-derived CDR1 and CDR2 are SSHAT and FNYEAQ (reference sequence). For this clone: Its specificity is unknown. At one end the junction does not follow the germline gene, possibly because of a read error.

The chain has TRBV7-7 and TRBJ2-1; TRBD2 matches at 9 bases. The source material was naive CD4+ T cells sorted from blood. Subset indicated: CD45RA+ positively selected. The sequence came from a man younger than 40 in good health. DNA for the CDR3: TGTGCTAGCAGCTTAGAAGTTAGCGGGAGTGGCCATGAGCAGTTCTTC. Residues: CASSLEVSGSGHEQFF.